The present entry profiles one T cell receptor beta chain with its context. The ends were cut back, 0 bases at V and 3 bases at J, with 11 bases in the middle. Germline V CDR1 and CDR2: DFQATT, SNEGSKA (reference sequence). The CDR3 contains 15 residues. TCRdb independently ran MiXCR on the 5' RACE reads; one entry per CDR3 protein. The sample contains approximately 350,000 distinct CDR3 sequences, around 10% of which appear only once. This sample stems from a study of T cells after yellow fever vaccination. Source: PBMCs, taken on the day of the first yellow fever vaccination. The chain is built from TRBV20-1 and TRBJ2-2; D is unresolved. This sequence was found in a young man who received the YFV17D yellow fever vaccine. This CDR3 is CSARDPNQYTGELFF. The CDR3 DNA reads as TGCAGTGCTAGAGACCCAAACCAATACACCGGGGAGCTGTTTTTT.